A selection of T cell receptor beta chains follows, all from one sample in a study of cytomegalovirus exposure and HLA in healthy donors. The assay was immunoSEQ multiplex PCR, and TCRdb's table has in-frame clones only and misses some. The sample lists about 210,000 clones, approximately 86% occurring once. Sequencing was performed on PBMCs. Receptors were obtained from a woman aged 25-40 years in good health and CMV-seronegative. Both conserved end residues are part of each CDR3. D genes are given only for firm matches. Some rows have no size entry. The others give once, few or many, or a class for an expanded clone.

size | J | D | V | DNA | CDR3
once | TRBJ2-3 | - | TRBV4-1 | TGCGCCAGCAGCCAAGAAACATCCAGCACAGATACGCAGTATTTT | CASSQETSSTDTQYF
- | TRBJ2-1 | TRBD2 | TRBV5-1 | TGCGCCAGCAGCTTGGTGGGCGGGGGGGCTTGGAATGAGCAGTTCTTC | CASSLVGGGAWNEQFF
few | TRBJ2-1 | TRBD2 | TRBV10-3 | TGTGCCATCAGGGGCGGACGGGCAGTCGGACTAGCGGGGACACCTACTGAGCAGTTCTTC | CAIRGGRAVGLAGTPTEQFF
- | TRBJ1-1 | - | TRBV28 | TGTGCCAGCAGTTTAGCAGTCACTGAAGCTTTCTTT | CASSLAVTEAFF
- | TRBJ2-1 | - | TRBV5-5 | TGTGCCAGCAGCTTGAGTGGTGGTGGCCTTGAGCAGTTCTTC | CASSLSGGGLEQFF
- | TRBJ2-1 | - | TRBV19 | TGTGCCAGTAGTATTCCGGAAGGAGATGAGCAGTTCTTC | CASSIPEGDEQFF
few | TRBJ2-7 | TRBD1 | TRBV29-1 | TGCAGCGCTGACAGGGGGCAAAACGAGCAGTACTTC | CSADRGQNEQYF
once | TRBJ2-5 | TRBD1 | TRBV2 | TGTGCCAGCAGAATGGACAGGGGGCGCGGGGAGACCCAGTACTTC | CASRMDRGRGETQYF
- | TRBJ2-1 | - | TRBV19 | TGTGCCAGTAGTCTAGCGTCCTCCTACAATGAGCAGTTCTTC | CASSLASSYNEQFF
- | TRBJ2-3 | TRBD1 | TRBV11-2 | TGTGCCAGCACCCCTCTTTCCGGGACAGGGCAGTATTTT | CASTPLSGTGQYF
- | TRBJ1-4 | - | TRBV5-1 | TGCGCCAGCAGCCGGGGAGGCTTGGGGACTAATGAAAAACTGTTTTTT | CASSRGGLGTNEKLFF
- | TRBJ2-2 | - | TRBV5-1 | TGCGCCAGCAGCTTAATTGTTCAGGGGTCGAACACCGGGGAGCTGTTTTTT | CASSLIVQGSNTGELFF
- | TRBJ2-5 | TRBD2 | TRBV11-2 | TGTGCCAGCAGCTTAAGGATGGGGGGCGGGAGGGCCGAGACCCAGTACTTC | CASSLRMGGGRAETQYF
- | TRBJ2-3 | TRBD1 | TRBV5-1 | TGCGCCAGCAGCTACAACCGGGACAGGGGTTCTTTGGGAGCAGATACGCAGTATTTT | CASSYNRDRGSLGADTQYF
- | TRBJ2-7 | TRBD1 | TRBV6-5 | TGTGCCAGCAGTTACTCGGTAGGACAGGAGTCCTACGAGCAGTACTTC | CASSYSVGQESYEQYF
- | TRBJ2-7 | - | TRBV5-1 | TGCGCCAGCAGCTTGGTTAGCGGATTGTACGAGCAGTACTTC | CASSLVSGLYEQYF
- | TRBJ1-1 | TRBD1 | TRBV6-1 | TGTGCCAGCAGTGAAACAGGGGGCATCACTGAAGCTTTCTTT | CASSETGGITEAFF
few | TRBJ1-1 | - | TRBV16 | TGTGCCAGCAGCCAGGAATGGGGAGGCACTGAAGCTTTCTTT | CASSQEWGGTEAFF
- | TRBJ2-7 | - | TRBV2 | TGTGCCAGCAGTACACAAGGGGCAGGGGTGGGCGAGCAGTACTTC | CASSTQGAGVGEQYF
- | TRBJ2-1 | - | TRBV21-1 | TGTGCCAGCAGCAATTTTGAACTAGCGGACTACAATGAGCAGTTCTTC | CASSNFELADYNEQFF
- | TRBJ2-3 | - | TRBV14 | TGTGCCAGCAGCCAACTTAGCACAGATACGCAGTATTTT | CASSQLSTDTQYF
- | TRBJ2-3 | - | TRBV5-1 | TGCGCCAGCAGCTTTTCGACAGGTTTCACAGATACGCAGTATTTT | CASSFSTGFTDTQYF
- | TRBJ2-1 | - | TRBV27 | TGTGCCAGCAGTCTCTCCGGGGGACCATACAATGAGCAGTTCTTC | CASSLSGGPYNEQFF
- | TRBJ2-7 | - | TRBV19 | TGTGCCAGTAGAAACCCGGGACACAACGAGCAGTACTTC | CASRNPGHNEQYF
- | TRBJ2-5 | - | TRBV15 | TGTGCCACCAGCAGTATTAGGGAGGAGACCCAGTACTTC | CATSSIREETQYF
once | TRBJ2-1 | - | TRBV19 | TGTGCCAGTACAAGAGGGCGGGTGGCGAGTGAGCAGTTCTTC | CASTRGRVASEQFF
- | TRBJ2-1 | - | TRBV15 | TGTGCCACCAGCGGAACTACGGCGAGCCCCTCCTACAATGAGCAGTTCTTC | CATSGTTASPSYNEQFF
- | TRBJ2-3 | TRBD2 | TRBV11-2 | TGTGCCAGCAGCTTAGGGGGAGCGGGGGTGGCAGATACGCAGTATTTT | CASSLGGAGVADTQYF
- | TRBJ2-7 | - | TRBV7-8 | TGTGCCAGCAGCTTAGTGACAATATACGAGCAGTGCTTC | CASSLVTIYEQCF
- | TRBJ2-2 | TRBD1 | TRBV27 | TGTGCCAGCCGCGGACAGGGGGCAGTAACCGGGGAGCTGTTTTTT | CASRGQGAVTGELFF
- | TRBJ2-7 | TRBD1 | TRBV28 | TGTGCCAGCAGGGGACAGGGGGCGGACGAGCAGTACTTC | CASRGQGADEQYF
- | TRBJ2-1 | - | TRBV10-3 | TGTGCCATCCTCGGCGGCAATGAGCAGTTCTTC | CAILGGNEQFF
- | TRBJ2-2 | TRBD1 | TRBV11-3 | TGTGCCAGCAGCGCACGGACAGGGCCCGGGGAGCTGTTTTTT | CASSARTGPGELFF
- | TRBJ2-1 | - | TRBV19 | TGTGCCAGTAGTTTTCGGGGGTCCCCCAATGAGCAGTTCTTC | CASSFRGSPNEQFF
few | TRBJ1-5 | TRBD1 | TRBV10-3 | TGTGCCATCAGTGAGGACAGGGTCCAGCCCCAGCATTTT | CAISEDRVQPQHF
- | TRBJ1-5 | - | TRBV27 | TGTGCCAGCAGTTTATCTGCCCGGGTTGGTCAGCCCCAGCATTTT | CASSLSARVGQPQHF
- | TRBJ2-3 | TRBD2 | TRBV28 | TGTGCCAGCAGTGACTCTAGCGGGGGGGCGTGGAATACGCAGTATTTT | CASSDSSGGAWNTQYF
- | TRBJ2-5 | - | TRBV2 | TGTGCCAGCATAGGAGCGGAATCTGAGACCCAGTACTTC | CASIGAESETQYF
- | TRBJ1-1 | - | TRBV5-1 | TGCGCCAGCAGCTCCCCTGAGGGCACTGAAGCTTTCTTT | CASSSPEGTEAFF
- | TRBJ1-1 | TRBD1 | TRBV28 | TGTGCCACTGTCCCCAGGACAGGGGGATTGTACACTGAAGCTTTCTTT | CATVPRTGGLYTEAFF
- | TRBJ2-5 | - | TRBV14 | TGTGCCAGCAGCCCCGGACGGGGGGAGACCCAGTACTTC | CASSPGRGETQYF
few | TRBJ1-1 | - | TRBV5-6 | TGTGCCAGCAGCTCTATGGGGACAATCGAAGCTTTCTTT | CASSSMGTIEAFF
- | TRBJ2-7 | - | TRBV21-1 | TGTGCCAGAGAGATGCAGGGGGCGATCCCCTACGAGCAGTACTTC | CAREMQGAIPYEQYF
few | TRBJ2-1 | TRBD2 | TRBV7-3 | TGTGCCAGCAGTCTACTAGCGGGAGGGGCTGAGCAGTTCTTC | CASSLLAGGAEQFF
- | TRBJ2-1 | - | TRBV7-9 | TGTGCCAGCAGCTCCTTCTACAATGAGCAGTTCTTC | CASSSFYNEQFF
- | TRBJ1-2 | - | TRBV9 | TGTGCCAGCAGCGAGGGGGTTCGGGGCTATGGCTACACCTTC | CASSEGVRGYGYTF
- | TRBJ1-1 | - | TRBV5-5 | TGTGCCAGCAGCCCCGCGGTCACTGAAGCTTTCTTT | CASSPAVTEAFF
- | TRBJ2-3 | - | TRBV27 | TGTGCCAGCAGTCCCAGGGGCACAGATACGCAGTATTTT | CASSPRGTDTQYF
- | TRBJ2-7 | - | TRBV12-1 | TGTGCCAGCAGCTTGATTGGGGGCCGGGGTTCCTACGAGCAGTACTTC | CASSLIGGRGSYEQYF
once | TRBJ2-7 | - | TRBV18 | TGTGCCAGCTCACCACCGACAGGTACGGGAGAGCAGTACTTC | CASSPPTGTGEQYF
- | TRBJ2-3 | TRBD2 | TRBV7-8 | TGTGCCAGCAGCTTAATGGGGGGGGGAAGCACAGATACGCAGTATTTT | CASSLMGGGSTDTQYF
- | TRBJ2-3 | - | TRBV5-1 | TGCGCCAGCAGCTTCGAGCTCACAGATACGCAGTATTTT | CASSFELTDTQYF
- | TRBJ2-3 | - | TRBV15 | TGTGCCACCAGCAGGGGCCGGGACTTCACAGATACGCAGTATTTT | CATSRGRDFTDTQYF
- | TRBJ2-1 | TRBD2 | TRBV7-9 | TGTGCCAGCAGTCCCCTGCTAGCGGGAGGGCAGAGTGAGCAGTTCTTC | CASSPLLAGGQSEQFF
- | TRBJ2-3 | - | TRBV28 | TGTGCCAGCACCACATACCGAACAGATACGCAGTATTTT | CASTTYRTDTQYF
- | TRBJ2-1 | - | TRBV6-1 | TGTGCCAGCAGAAGCACCGGACTTAGCAATGAGCAGTTCTTC | CASRSTGLSNEQFF
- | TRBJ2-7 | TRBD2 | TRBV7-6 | TGTGCCAGCAGCTTAGCGAGCGGGGGGGCCTACGAGCAGTACTTC | CASSLASGGAYEQYF